These T cell receptor beta chains were read from a single sample in a study of cytomegalovirus exposure and HLA in healthy donors. Method: immunoSEQ multiplex PCR; TCRdb's copy keeps in-frame clones and lacks some. The table lists 75,000 to 80,000 clones, around 80% of them singletons. Specimen: PBMCs. These receptors originate from a male donor in good health and CMV-seronegative. CDR3s include the opening cysteine and the closing phenylalanine or tryptophan. A D gene is named only where the DNA matches it firmly. Some rows have no size entry. The others give once, few or many, or a class for an expanded clone.

D	V	length	J	size	CDR3	DNA
-	TRBV7-9	15	TRBJ1-5	-	CASSLEGLSNQPQHF	TGTGCCAGCAGCTTAGAGGGGCTTAGCAATCAGCCCCAGCATTTT
TRBD1	TRBV27	13	TRBJ1-5	few	CASSSDRAQPQHF	TGTGCCAGCAGTTCCGACAGGGCTCAGCCCCAGCATTTT
TRBD1	TRBV10-3	13	TRBJ2-1	-	CAISDYRGTPLFF	TGTGCCATCAGTGATTACAGGGGGACCCCCCTATTCTTC
TRBD1	TRBV5-8	16	TRBJ2-1	-	CASSLVLGQSYNEQFF	TGTGCCAGCAGCTTGGTTTTGGGACAGTCTTACAATGAGCAGTTCTTC
-	TRBV5-6	16	TRBJ1-3	-	CASSWQATPSGNTIYF	TGTGCCAGCAGCTGGCAGGCTACCCCCTCTGGAAACACCATATATTTT
-	TRBV20-1	11	TRBJ2-3	-	CSVNRRDTQYF	TGCAGTGTCAATAGAAGAGATACGCAGTATTTT
TRBD1	TRBV6-5	13	TRBJ1-2	-	CASKKSTGLGYTF	TGTGCCAGCAAGAAATCGACAGGGCTCGGCTACACCTTC
-	TRBV19	15	TRBJ1-5	-	CASTLDRDTYQPQHF	TGTGCCAGTACCCTCGACCGGGACACCTATCAGCCCCAGCATTTT
TRBD2	TRBV27	16	TRBJ2-1	-	CASSRLAGVVNNEQFF	TGTGCCAGCAGTAGACTAGCGGGAGTTGTCAACAATGAGCAGTTCTTC
-	TRBV28	16	TRBJ2-7	-	CASSPAHSWGAYEQYF	TGTGCCAGCAGCCCTGCCCATTCCTGGGGGGCCTACGAGCAGTACTTC
TRBD2	TRBV4-1	17	TRBJ2-1	-	CASSQDSASGTYNEQFF	TGCGCCAGCAGCCAAGATAGTGCTAGCGGGACCTACAATGAGCAGTTCTTC
TRBD2	TRBV5-1	15	TRBJ2-7	-	CASSFSRGAVDEQYF	TGCGCCAGCAGCTTCTCGCGGGGGGCGGTCGACGAGCAGTACTTC
-	TRBV6-6	11	TRBJ1-1	-	CASSIDREAFF	TGTGCCAGCAGCATAGACAGGGAAGCTTTCTTT
-	TRBV6-6	16	TRBJ1-1	-	CASRARGANDIRKAFF	TGTGCCAGCAGAGCCCGGGGGGCGAATGATATTAGAAAAGCTTTCTTT
TRBD2	TRBV2	16	TRBJ2-7	-	CASSYDEAGGAYEQYF	TGTGCCAGCAGTTACGATGAAGCGGGGGGAGCCTACGAGCAGTACTTC
-	TRBV6-1	12	TRBJ2-7	-	CASSERVYEQYF	TGTGCCAGCAGTGAACGGGTCTACGAGCAGTACTTC
-	TRBV12-5	15	TRBJ2-7	few	CASGLSSTATYEQYF	TGTGCTAGTGGTTTGAGTTCGACAGCCACCTACGAGCAGTACTTC
TRBD2	TRBV19	14	TRBJ2-7	-	CASSIQLAGYEQYF	TGTGCCAGTAGTATCCAGCTAGCGGGCTACGAGCAGTACTTC
-	TRBV2	14	TRBJ1-6	-	CASSEGYTGSPLHF	TGTGCCAGCAGTGAAGGTTATACGGGGTCACCCCTCCACTTT
-	TRBV6-1	15	TRBJ2-7	-	CASSEHQKYVYEQYF	TGTGCCAGCAGTGAACACCAGAAGTATGTGTACGAGCAGTACTTC
-	TRBV5-4	15	TRBJ1-6	-	CASRVGDSYNSPLHF	TGTGCCAGCAGGGTAGGAGACTCCTATAATTCACCCCTCCACTTT
TRBD1	TRBV6-5	15	TRBJ2-1	few	CASSYAGQGGLKQFF	TGTGCCAGCAGTTACGCGGGACAGGGCGGACTCAAGCAGTTCTTC
-	TRBV19	19	TRBJ1-2	-	CASRKSQGGGPSPAYGYTF	TGTGCCAGTAGAAAAAGTCAAGGAGGTGGGCCGTCCCCTGCCTATGGCTACACCTTC
TRBD1	TRBV19	14	TRBJ1-5	few	CASSVHRGGQPQHF	TGTGCCAGTAGTGTCCACAGGGGAGGTCAGCCCCAGCATTTT
-	TRBV11-2	15	TRBJ2-5	-	CASSPSGWAEETQYF	TGTGCCAGCAGCCCCAGCGGGTGGGCGGAAGAGACCCAGTACTTC
TRBD2	TRBV7-6	17	TRBJ2-5	few	CASSLTSAGGRGETQYF	TGTGCCAGCAGCTTGACCTCGGCGGGGGGGCGTGGAGAGACCCAGTACTTC
-	TRBV11-2	15	TRBJ2-5	-	CASSFGRMDRETQYF	TGTGCCAGCAGCTTTGGCAGGATGGATCGAGAGACCCAGTACTTC